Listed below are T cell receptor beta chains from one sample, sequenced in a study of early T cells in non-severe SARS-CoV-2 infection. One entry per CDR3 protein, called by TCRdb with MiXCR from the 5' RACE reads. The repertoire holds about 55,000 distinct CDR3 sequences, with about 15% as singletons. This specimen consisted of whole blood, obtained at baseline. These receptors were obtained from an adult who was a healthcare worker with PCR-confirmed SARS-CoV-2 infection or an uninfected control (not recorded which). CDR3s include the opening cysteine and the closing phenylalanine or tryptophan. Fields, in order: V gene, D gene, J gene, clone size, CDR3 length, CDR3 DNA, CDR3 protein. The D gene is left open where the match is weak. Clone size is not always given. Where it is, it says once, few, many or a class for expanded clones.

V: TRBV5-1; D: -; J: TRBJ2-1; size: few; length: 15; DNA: TGCGCCAGCAGCCGAGGGCACAGTGGGGGCAATGAGCAGTTCTTC; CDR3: CASSRGHSGGNEQFF
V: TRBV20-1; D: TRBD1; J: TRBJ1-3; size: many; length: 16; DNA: TGCAGTGCCATAGGGTTTAACAGGGGGCTCGGAAACACCATATATTTT; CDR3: CSAIGFNRGLGNTIYF
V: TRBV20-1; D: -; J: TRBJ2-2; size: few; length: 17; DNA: TGCAGTGCTAGAGATTTGCAGCGGACAGTGCTCCGCGGGGAGCTGTTTTTT; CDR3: CSARDLQRTVLRGELFF
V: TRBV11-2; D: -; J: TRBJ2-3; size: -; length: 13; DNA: TGTGCCAGCAGCTTCCCTGAGTCAGATACGCAGTATTTT; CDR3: CASSFPESDTQYF
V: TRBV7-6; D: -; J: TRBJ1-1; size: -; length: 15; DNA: TGTGCCAGCAGCTTAGGCCCAGGCTCGAACACTGAAGCTTTCTTT; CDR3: CASSLGPGSNTEAFF
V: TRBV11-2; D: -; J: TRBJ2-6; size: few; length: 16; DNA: TGTGCCAGCAGCTTAGATCATGTCTCTGGGGCCAACGTCCTGACTTTC; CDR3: CASSLDHVSGANVLTF
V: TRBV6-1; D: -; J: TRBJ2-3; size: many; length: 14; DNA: TGTGCCAGCAGTGAACAGGGCGGGTCAGATACGCAGTATTTT; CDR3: CASSEQGGSDTQYF
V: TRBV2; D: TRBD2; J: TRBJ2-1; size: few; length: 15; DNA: TGTGCCAGCGGCCGGAACGGGGGGGCAGGGAATGAGCAGTTCTTC; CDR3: CASGRNGGAGNEQFF
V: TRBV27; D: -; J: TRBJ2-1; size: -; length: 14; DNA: TGTGCCAGCTACCACAGGGAAGCTAGCAATGAGCAGTTCTTC; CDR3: CASYHREASNEQFF
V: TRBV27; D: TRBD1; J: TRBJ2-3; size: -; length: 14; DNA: TGTGCCAGCAGTTACAGGGGCCCCACAGATACGCAGTATTTT; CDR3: CASSYRGPTDTQYF
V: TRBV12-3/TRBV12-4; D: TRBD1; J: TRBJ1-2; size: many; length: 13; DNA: TGTGCCAGCAAACAGGGGCAGAGGGGTGGCTACACCTTC; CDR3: CASKQGQRGGYTF
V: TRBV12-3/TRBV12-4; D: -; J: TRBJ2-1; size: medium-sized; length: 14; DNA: TGTGCCAGCAGTTTAGCGACTGACTACAATGAGCAGTTCTTC; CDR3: CASSLATDYNEQFF
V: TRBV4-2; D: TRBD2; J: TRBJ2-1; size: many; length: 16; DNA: TGTGCCAGCAGCCAAGATTTAGCGGGAGGTGTCAATGAGCAGTTCTTC; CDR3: CASSQDLAGGVNEQFF
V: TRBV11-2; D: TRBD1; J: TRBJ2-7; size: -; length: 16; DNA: TGTGCCAGCAGCTTAGATCTTGGGGACAGGGGCTACGAGCAGTACTTC; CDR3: CASSLDLGDRGYEQYF
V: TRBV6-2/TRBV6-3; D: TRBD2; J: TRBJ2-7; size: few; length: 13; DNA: TGTGCCAGCAGTCCCTCGGGGGGCTACGAGCAGTACTTC; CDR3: CASSPSGGYEQYF
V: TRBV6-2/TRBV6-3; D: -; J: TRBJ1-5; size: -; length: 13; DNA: TGTGCCAGCAGTGCAGACTTGAATCAGCCCCAGCATTTT; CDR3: CASSADLNQPQHF
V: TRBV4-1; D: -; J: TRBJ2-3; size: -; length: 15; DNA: TGCGCCAGCAGCCCTCTTGTTAGCGGCCCAGATACGCAGTATTTT; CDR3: CASSPLVSGPDTQYF
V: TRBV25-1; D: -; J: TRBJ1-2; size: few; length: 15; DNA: TGTGCCAGCAGTGAAAGCCACGGGAGTGGCTATGGCTACACCTTC; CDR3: CASSESHGSGYGYTF
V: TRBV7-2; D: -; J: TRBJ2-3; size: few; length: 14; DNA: TGTGCCAGCAGCTTAGCAGCGGACACAGATACGCAGTATTTT; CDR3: CASSLAADTDTQYF
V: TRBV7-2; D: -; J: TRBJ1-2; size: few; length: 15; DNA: TGTGCCAGCAGCCCCAGGACAGTTAATAACTATGGCTACACCTTC; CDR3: CASSPRTVNNYGYTF
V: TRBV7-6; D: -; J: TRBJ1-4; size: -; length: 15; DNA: TGTGCCAGCAGATCTGGGGGGGGCGTCTTAGAAAAACTGTTTTTT; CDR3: CASRSGGGVLEKLFF
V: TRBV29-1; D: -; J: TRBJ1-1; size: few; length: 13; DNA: TGCAGCGCCGGGGGCCAGGATCGGACTGAAGCTTTCTTT; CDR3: CSAGGQDRTEAFF
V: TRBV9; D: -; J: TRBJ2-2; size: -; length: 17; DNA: TGTGCCAGCAGCCACACGGTGACAGGACCGAACACCGGGGAGCTGTTTTTT; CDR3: CASSHTVTGPNTGELFF
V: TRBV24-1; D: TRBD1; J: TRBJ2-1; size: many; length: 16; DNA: TGTGCCACCAGTGATCCGCGGCACAGGGGGTCCAATGAGCAGTTCTTC; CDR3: CATSDPRHRGSNEQFF
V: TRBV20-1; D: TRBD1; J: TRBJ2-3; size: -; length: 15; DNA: TGCAGTGCTAGACGAGGGACAGACACCACAGATACGCAGTATTTT; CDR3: CSARRGTDTTDTQYF
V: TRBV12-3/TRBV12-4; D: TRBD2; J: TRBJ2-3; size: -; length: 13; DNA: TGTGCCAGCAGTCCTCGGAGGACTAGCGAGGATTATTTT; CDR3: CASSPRRTSEDYF
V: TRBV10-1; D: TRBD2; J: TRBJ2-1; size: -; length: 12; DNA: TGCGCCAGCAGTGACTCGGGAGGTGAGCAGTTCTTC; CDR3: CASSDSGGEQFF
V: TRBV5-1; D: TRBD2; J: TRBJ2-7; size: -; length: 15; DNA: TGCGCCAGCCAGAGCGGGAGTATATCATCCGGCGAGCAGTACTTC; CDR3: CASQSGSISSGEQYF
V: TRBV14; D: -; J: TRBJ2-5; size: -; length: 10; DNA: TGTGCCAGCAGCTACGGGGGCCAGTACTTC; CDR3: CASSYGGQYF
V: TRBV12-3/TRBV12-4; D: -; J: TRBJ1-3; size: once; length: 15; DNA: TGTGCCAGCAGCCAAAGTCAGGGATCTGGAAACACCATATATTTT; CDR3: CASSQSQGSGNTIYF
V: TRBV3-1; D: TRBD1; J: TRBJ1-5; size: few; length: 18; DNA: TGTGCCAGCAGCCAAGGCCCCTTGACAGGGGGCAACAATCAGCCCCAGCATTTT; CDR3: CASSQGPLTGGNNQPQHF
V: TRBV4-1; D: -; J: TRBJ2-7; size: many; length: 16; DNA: TGCGCCAGCAGCCAAGATCTTCAGGGCGGGCGCTACGAGCAGTACTTC; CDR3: CASSQDLQGGRYEQYF
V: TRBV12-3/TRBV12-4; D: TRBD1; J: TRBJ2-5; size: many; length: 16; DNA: TGTGCCAGCAGTTTAGTCGGGACAGGGAGGGAAGAGACCCAGTACTTC; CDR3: CASSLVGTGREETQYF